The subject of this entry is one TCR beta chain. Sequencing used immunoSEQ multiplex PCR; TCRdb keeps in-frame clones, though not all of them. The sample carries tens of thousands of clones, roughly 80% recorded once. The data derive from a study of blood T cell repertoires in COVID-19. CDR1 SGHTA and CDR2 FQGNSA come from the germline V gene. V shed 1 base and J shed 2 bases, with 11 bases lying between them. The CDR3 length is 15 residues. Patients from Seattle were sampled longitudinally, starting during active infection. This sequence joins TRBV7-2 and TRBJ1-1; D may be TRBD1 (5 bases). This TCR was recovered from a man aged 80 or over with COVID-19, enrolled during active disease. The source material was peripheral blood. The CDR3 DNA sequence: TGTGCCAGCAGCTTAGGGGGCAGGGTAAACACTGAAGCTTTCTTT. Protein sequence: CASSLGGRVNTEAFF. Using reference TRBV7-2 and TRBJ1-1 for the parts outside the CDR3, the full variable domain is GAGVSQSPSNKVTEKGKDVELRCDPISGHTALYWYRQSLGQGLEFLIYFQGNSAPDKSGLPSDRFSAERTGGSVSTLTIQRTQQEDSAVYLCASSLGGRVNTEAFFGQGTRLTVV.